This T cell receptor beta chain was retrieved from a study of shared clonotypes between healthy human individuals (dated by TCRdb to about 2020). For the wider study: Two women and a few men aged 18 to 49 years were included in the cohort. The study deeply sequenced blood TCR repertoires of about five healthy adults to estimate repertoire size and the extent of clonotype sharing between individuals. Per donor, leukapheresis produced somewhere between about 0.9 and 10 billion PBMCs. To increase sequencing depth and limit assay-specific biases, different laboratories used diverse techniques to prepare libraries and sequence TCR repertoires. For each donor, CD4 naive and CD4 memory were each run on three plates, CD8 naive on two plates, and CD8 memory on one plate. Broad study findings and their caveats: Clonotypes shared by all four sorted-subset donors showed higher generation probabilities than non-shared clonotypes. Sampling was restricted to blood, and TCR repertoires in tissue are likely to differ from TCR repertoires in blood. The genetic and exposure-history diversity represented was limited by the small number of donors. Rarefaction of sorted-subset datasets indicated incomplete sequencing despite the large sequencing depth. Naive subsets generally had larger estimated clonotype richness than memory subsets did. When a few donors were compared, the shared fraction of clonotypes was roughly 4.8% for naive CD4, 3.5% to 4% for naive CD8, 2.3% for memory CD4, and 0.35% to 0.4% for memory CD8. Pairwise subsampling indicated that sequencing depth was expected to affect the degree of clonotype sharing among donors.

The sample holds one count of this clone. Its recognized antigen is unknown. No qualities accompany the bases; no much larger clone lies one base away. The germline V gene specifies SGHRS as CDR1 and YFSETQ as CDR2. There are 14 amino acids in the CDR3, from cysteine to phenylalanine inclusive. CDR3 DNA only is kept here, 42 bases in frame from base 1. V and J are truncated by 0 bases and 5 bases respectively, leaving an intervening sequence of 11 bases. Donors were healthy HIV-negative adults with no recently reported acute infections or vaccinations. All donors were Caucasian adults living in Nashville, Tennessee, USA. Magnetic negative selection was used to enrich CD4+ T cells, after which naive cells were positively selected on CD45RA and the negative fraction became the memory subset. Blood was collected by leukapheresis, and PBMCs were isolated by Ficoll-Histopaque density gradient centrifugation and then cryopreserved in liquid nitrogen vapor phase. Analytical flow cytometry was used to check the purity and quantity of each magnetically sorted T cell population. Genomic DNA was isolated from every sorted fraction and measured by UV absorbance on a Nanodrop 2000c.

TCR CDR3 regions were amplified from genomic DNA by multiplex PCR using the deep immunoSEQ assay. Extracted genomic DNA from each cell subset was distributed evenly across all wells of several immunoSEQ 96-well plates, and each plate was treated as a replicate. For sorted subsets, around 0.2 ug of genomic DNA, equivalent to some 33,000 T cell genomes, went into each replicate PCR. Purified libraries were measured with a Qubit 3.0 fluorometer, size-checked on a Bioanalyzer 2100, and measured again with the KAPA Library Quantification kit. Every immunoSEQ 96-well plate was sequenced on a dedicated single-read 150-cycle Illumina NextSeq 550 flow cell. The original methods were these. Because only junctional sequences without quality scores were contained in the immunoSEQ output, filtering matching that applied to full-length reads could not be performed. Sequences were annotated with PyIR, a Python wrapper for IgBLAST v1.9, and V/J genes and CDR3 were assigned using IMGT germline references. Reads with weak V/J assignments (E-value above 1e-6), missing CDR3, stop codons, out-of-frame junctions, or ambiguous translated residues were removed. V3J clonotypes were defined as sequences sharing an identical inferred V gene, J gene, and CDR3 amino acid sequence. To compute the percentage overlap between repertoires, the number of shared unique clonotypes was divided by the size of the smaller repertoire. RTK rarefaction, the Chao1 estimator, and Recon v2.1 estimates of unobserved clonotypes were used to assess repertoire richness. OLGA was used to compute generation probabilities for all TCRbeta clonotypes that the gDNA method yielded from a few donors. The table was pulled from immuneACCESS by TCRdb, which kept in-frame rearrangements only. Such tables lose some clones; where checked, under half of the loss comes from unresolved V genes, and the rest has no known cause. From that table come the V and J calls and clone size; the DNA was used to work out D and trimming. For this sample there are some 1 million clones; under 80% appear just once. Around 1.5% of the sample is taken by the ten largest.

The sequence links TRBV5-1 to TRBJ2-5; the D gene cannot be resolved reliably. The sequenced sample consisted of memory CD4+ T cells sorted from blood. The cell subset or site label on this specimen signifies: CD45RA-negative fraction. The source is a man between 18 and 29 years old in good health. In nucleotide form, the sequence is TGCGCCAGCAGCTTGGGGCTGGTTACGGAGACCCAGTACTTC. Translation gives CASSLGLVTETQYF.